The T cell receptor (beta chain) described here comes from a study of CD4+ T cells in melanoma (dated by TCRdb to between 2021 and 2023). Background for the entire study: The study investigated neoantigen-specific CD4+ T cells in human melanoma.

Beyond this particular receptor, the publication reports: The report described a correlation between neoantigen-specific CD4+ T cells and the function of CD8+ T cells, macrophages and B cells. Neoantigen-specific CD4+ T cells in melanoma were reported to have a range of differentiation states.

To prepare the library, the immunoSEQ multiplex PCR assay was applied. In its TCRdb copy, this immuneACCESS table keeps in-frame sequences only and misses some clones. Where compared with another copy, unresolved V genes explain less than half of these, and the others have no known cause. The sample table holds 20,000 to 25,000 clones, of which roughly four fifths were seen once. The ten largest clones take up around 3.6% of the sample. There are a few counts of this clone. Its antigen has not been determined. Base qualities are not at hand, and no much larger clone is one base apart. Patients with melanoma were used as donors. V is clipped by 2 bases and J by 2 bases, and the sequence between their germline boundaries is 10 bases long. Reading from cysteine to phenylalanine, the CDR3 counts 15 amino acids. Only CDR3 DNA remains: 45 bases, in frame from the first base. CDR1 and CDR2 are drawn from the germline V gene (reference sequence): LNHDA, SQIVND.

The sequence links TRBV19 to TRBJ1-5; the D gene remains uncertain. The receptor comes from a human donor with melanoma. The sequencing input was cells from a culture (not recorded whether cultured in vitro). Here is the DNA: TGTGCCAGTAGTATATTCGGGAGGGGCAATCAGCCCCAGCATTTT. It is translated as CASSIFGRGNQPQHF. The CDR3, completed at both ends by the reference TRBV19 and TRBJ1-5 genes, gives the full variable domain DGGITQSPKYLFRKEGQNVTLSCEQNLNHDAMYWYRQDPGQGLRLIYYSQIVNDFQKGDIAEGYSVSREKKESFPLTVTSAQKNPTAFYLCASSIFGRGNQPQHFGDGTRLSIL.